The 8 T cell receptor beta chains presented below share a single source sample, sequenced in a study of shared clonotypes between healthy human individuals (dated by TCRdb to the early 2020s). The method was the immunoSEQ multiplex PCR assay. Entries here come from immuneACCESS through TCRdb and include only in-frame sequences with V and J called. Some clones fail to appear in such tables; in the studies checked, an unresolved V gene covers under half of the shortfall, and the cause of the remainder is unknown. The sample table lists a few million clones, 90% to 95% of them with a count of one. The ten largest account for more than 0.12% of the sample. The sequenced sample consisted of naive CD4+ T cells sorted from blood. Sample cell subset or site, as interpreted from the label and publication: CD45RA+ positively selected. The receptors derive from a man aged 18 to 29 in good health.

The chain joins TRBV5-4 to TRBJ2-1; 7 positions match TRBD1. The ends lost 0 bases at V and 8 bases at J; junction bases unmatched: 5. Germline loops: CDR1 SGHNT, CDR2 YYREEE (reference sequence). The CDR3 runs to 14 residues. As DNA, the CDR3 is TGTGCCAGCAGCTTGGGACAGGGTTGGCATGAGCAGTTCTTC. It yields the protein CASSLGQGWHEQFF.

The chain is built from TRBV2 and TRBJ2-3, with unresolved D. Per the germline V gene, CDR1 is SNHLY and CDR2 is FYNNEI. The V and J ends lost 7 bases and 0 bases respectively, with 8 bases between them. CDR3 length: 13 residues. The CDR3 nucleotides read TGTGCCAGCACCCAGGACAGCACAGATACGCAGTATTTT. Translation: CASTQDSTDTQYF.

With regard to this clone: The junction and the germline gene differ at one end; a read error may be behind it. The J gene is TRBJ2-1, the V gene TRBV12-5; D uncertain. CDR1 and CDR2 from the germline V gene are LGHNT and FRNRAP. CDR3 length: 16 residues. In DNA form, the CDR3 reads TGTGCTAGTGGTCCCACCCTAGTTCTGTCCTTCAATGAGCAGTTCTTC. Protein: CASGPTLVLSFNEQFF.

V usage is TRBV6-1 and J usage is TRBJ1-6, with D possibly TRBD1 on 6 matching bases. Germline assignment: CDR1 MNHNS and CDR2 SASEGT. The V and J ends lost 0 bases and 10 bases respectively, with 13 bases between them. The CDR3 is 15 amino acids. The CDR3 region is CASSEAGRGRSPLHF. CDR3 nucleotide sequence: TGTGCCAGCAGTGAAGCGGGCAGGGGACGCTCACCCCTCCACTTT.

The chain joins TRBV4-2 to TRBJ1-4, with no clear D. The CDR3 totals 15 residues. With 1 base removed from V and 0 bases from J, the gap between germline ends came to 6 bases. Germline CDR1 and CDR2: LGHNA and YNFKEQ. CDR3 protein: CASSQGGATNEKLFF. CDR3 DNA: TGTGCCAGCAGCCAAGGCGGGGCAACTAATGAAAAACTGTTTTTT.

The V call is TRBV5-6, the J call TRBJ1-4; unclear D gene. Trimming shortened V by 0 bases and J by 7 bases, and 7 bases separated the two germline ends. CDR3 length equals 13 residues. CDR1 is SGHDT, CDR2 YYEEEE, per germline. The CDR3 DNA is TGTGCCAGCAGCTTGGCCGTGGCTGAAAAACTGTTTTTT. Translated: CASSLAVAEKLFF.

This chain joins TRBV20-1 and TRBJ2-3; D gene unclear. CDR3 length: 11 residues. Trimming cost V 6 bases and J 0 bases, with 4 bases left between them. The germline CDR1 and CDR2 sequences are DFQATT and SNEGSKA (reference sequence). The CDR3 reads CSAMSTDTQYF. The CDR3 DNA sequence: TGCAGTGCCATGAGCACAGATACGCAGTATTTT.

This rearrangement joins TRBV27 to TRBJ1-4; 10 bases map to TRBD1. Germline V gene sequence: CDR1 MNHEY, CDR2 SMNVEV (reference sequence). With V trimmed by 2 bases and J by 7 bases, 4 bases remained unmatched. The CDR3 has 15 amino acids. This chain's CDR3 is CASSLTGQGFEKLFF. The CDR3 DNA reads as TGTGCCAGCAGTTTAACGGGACAGGGGTTTGAAAAACTGTTTTTT.